One and the same sample provided the 19 T cell receptor beta chains below, sequenced in a study of CD8 T cells in Susac syndrome. Random-hexamer reverse transcription was applied to roughly 0.5 to 1 ug RNA. TCRdb passed the immunoSEQ multiplex PCR reads through MiXCR, listing each CDR3 protein once. The table has hundreds of thousands of distinct CDR3 sequences, 70% to 90% seen once. Sequencing was done on a sample of CD8+ T cells from PBMCs. These receptors all come from a human donor with multiple sclerosis.

This chain uses TRBV27 with TRBJ2-3; 8 positions agree with TRBD1. After removal of 2 bases from V and 9 bases from J, the junction contained 7 bases not matched to a gene. CDR1 is MNHEY, CDR2 SMNVEV, per germline (reference sequence). There are 14 residues in the CDR3. This chain's CDR3 is CASSLPGTGRTQYF. CDR3 DNA: TGTGCCAGCAGTTTACCCGGGACAGGCAGGACGCAGTATTTT.

The chain couples TRBV12-5 to TRBJ2-2; D ambiguous. CDR1 is LGHNT, CDR2 FRNRAP, per germline. Trimming left V 7 bases short and J 4 bases short, with 10 bases between. This CDR3 is 13 amino acids long. Here the CDR3 reads CASEGLPTGELFF. In nucleotides, the CDR3 is TGTGCTAGTGAAGGCCTACCCACCGGGGAGCTGTTTTTT.

This chain uses TRBV7-9 with TRBJ2-4, with D possibly being TRBD1 or TRBD2 (5 bases each). The CDR3 consists of 16 residues. Per the germline V gene, CDR1 is SEHNR and CDR2 is FQNEAQ (reference sequence). Between the trimmed V and J ends, which lost 1 base and 2 bases, there was a span of 12 bases. CDR3 amino acids: CASSLGRWGTKNIQYF. CDR3 in DNA: TGTGCCAGCAGCTTAGGTCGCTGGGGGACCAAAAACATTCAGTACTTC.

This sequence joins TRBV29-1 and TRBJ1-1; 9 bases agree with TRBD1. The J segment lost 3 bases and the V segment lost 3 bases, leaving 5 bases of the junction unmatched. Germline CDR1 and CDR2: SQVTM and ANQGSEA. This CDR3 region has 14 residues. The CDR3 sequence is CSVDGTGSYTEAFF. CDR3 DNA: TGCAGCGTTGACGGGACAGGGTCGTACACTGAAGCTTTCTTT.

This clonotype turned up a few times. J is TRBJ2-7 and V is TRBV7-2; D is unresolved. The CDR3 loop spans 13 amino acids. V was pared by 4 bases and J by 0 bases, with 7 bases between. Germline CDR1 is SGHTA and CDR2 is FQGNSA. CDR3 sequence: CASSSPLSYEQYF. The CDR3, as DNA: TGTGCCAGCAGCTCGCCCCTCTCCTACGAGCAGTACTTC.

This clonotype was seen a handful of times. The chain is built from TRBV27 and TRBJ2-3, with TRBD2 matching over 8 bases. With 5 bases clipped from V and 1 base from J, the junction kept 11 bases outside the gene matches. CDR3 size: 17 residues. Germline V gives CDR1 MNHEY, CDR2 SMNVEV (reference sequence). This CDR3 is CASSTPLVAGRTDTQYF. DNA of the CDR3: TGTGCCAGCAGTACCCCCCTGGTAGCGGGGCGCACAGATACGCAGTATTTT.

This chain connects TRBV28 to TRBJ2-3; D tentatively fits TRBD1 or TRBD2 (5 bases each). Trimming took 2 bases from V and 7 from J, leaving 16 bases between them. The germline V gene encodes CDR1 MDHEN and CDR2 SYDVKM. CDR3 length: 15 amino acids. CDR3 region: CASSLPRDGRYTQYF. CDR3 DNA sequence: TGTGCCAGCAGTTTACCTCGGGACGGCAGATATACGCAGTATTTT.

This clonotype was seen only a few times. The chain couples TRBV6-2 or TRBV6-3 to TRBJ1-2, with D unresolved. CDR3 size: 16 residues. V was cut by 2 bases and J by 3 bases, with 16 bases left in between. Germline values: CDR1 MNHEY, CDR2 SVGEGT. For the CDR3, the DNA is TGTGCCAGCAGTTACACGATCACCAAGCCAGACTATGGCTACACCTTC. It is translated as CASSYTITKPDYGYTF.

The V gene is TRBV10-3, the J gene TRBJ2-7; D perhaps matches TRBD1 (5 bases). V dropped 4 bases and J dropped 4 bases, with 11 bases sitting between them. Germline loops: CDR1 ENHRY, CDR2 SYGVKD. There are 13 residues in the CDR3. DNA for the CDR3: TGTGCCATCAGTGCGACGGACACGTACGAGCAGTACTTC. Its translation is CAISATDTYEQYF.

This chain joins TRBV21-1 and TRBJ2-3. TRBV21-1 is classified as a pseudogene. The CDR3 loop spans 12 amino acids. The CDR3 region has the DNA TGTGCCAGCAGCTTTCCCCCAGATACGCAGTATTTT. This gives the protein CASSFPPDTQYF.

J is TRBJ2-6 and V is TRBV2; no clear D gene. This CDR3 region has 13 residues. V dropped 10 bases and J dropped 2 bases, with 9 bases sitting between them. Germline V gives CDR1 SNHLY, CDR2 FYNNEI. The CDR3 DNA sequence: TGTGCCACCCCTGGTGCTGGGGCCAACGTCCTGACTTTC. This gives the protein CATPGAGANVLTF.

Note on this clonotype: The junction and the germline gene differ at one end; a read error may be behind it. The CDR3: CASSLGVNQPQHF. DNA for the CDR3: TGTGCCAGCAGTTTAGGAGTAAATCAGCCCCAGCATTTT. The chain is built from TRBV11-2 and TRBJ1-5; D is unclear. This CDR3 is 13 amino acids long. CDR1 SGHAT and CDR2 FQNNGV come from the germline V gene.

V gene TRBV15 combines with J gene TRBJ2-1; possible D gene TRBD2, 5 bases. V was clipped by 6 bases and J by 8 bases, with 14 bases between them. CDR3 length: 13 amino acids. Germline V gives CDR1 LNHNV, CDR2 YYDKDF (reference sequence). The CDR3 nucleotides read TGTGCCACCAGTTCTAGCTTGGGCTATGAGCAGTTCTTC. Translated, it gives CATSSSLGYEQFF.

Points on this clonotype: Relative to the germline gene, one junction end is altered; a read error may explain this. The rearrangement links TRBV7-7 to TRBJ2-7; a weak D match, TRBD2 (5 bases). The germline CDR1 and CDR2 sequences are SSHAT and FNYEAQ (reference sequence). The CDR3 totals 13 residues. CDR3 nucleotides: TGTGCTAGCAGCTTAGCGCTTAATTACGAGCAGTACTTC. It encodes CASSLALNYEQYF.

The gene calls are TRBV11-2 and TRBJ2-3; maybe TRBD1 (6 bases). Between the trimmed V and J ends, which lost 3 bases and 0 bases, there was a span of 13 bases. Germline V lookup: CDR1 SGHAT, CDR2 FQNNGV. CDR3 size: 16 residues. CDR3 coding DNA: TGTGCCAGCAGCTTCAGGGGCGACCTAAGCACAGATACGCAGTATTTT. It encodes CASSFRGDLSTDTQYF. The variable domain in full, completed from reference TRBV11-2 and TRBJ2-3, reads EAGVAQSPRYKIIEKRQSVAFWCNPISGHATLYWYQQILGQGPKLLIQFQNNGVVDDSQLPKDRFSAERLKGVDSTLKIQPAKLEDSAVYLCASSFRGDLSTDTQYFGPGTRLTVL.

J is TRBJ2-5 and V is TRBV20-1; 10 nucleotides align to TRBD2. V trimming: 0 bases; J trimming: 4 bases; junction bases outside the gene matches: 11. CDR1 and CDR2 from the germline V gene are DFQATT and SNEGSKA (reference sequence). This CDR3 has 17 amino acids. This CDR3 reads CSARDSRRLAGVETQYF. The CDR3 nucleotides read TGCAGTGCTAGAGATTCCCGGAGGCTAGCGGGAGTAGAGACCCAGTACTTC.

V gene TRBV20-1 combines with J gene TRBJ2-4; 9 bases agree with TRBD1. The ends lost 4 bases at V and 3 bases at J; junction bases unmatched: 7. CDR3 size: 15 residues. In germline, CDR1 is DFQATT, CDR2 SNEGSKA (reference sequence). The CDR3 coding sequence is TGCAGTGCTACGGGGACAGGGTACGACAAAAACATTCAGTACTTC. It is translated as CSATGTGYDKNIQYF.

V and J are TRBV18 and TRBJ2-7; 10 bases map to TRBD1. With V trimmed by 2 bases and J by 6 bases, 4 bases remained unmatched. Per germline, CDR1 KGHSH and CDR2 LQKENI. CDR3 length equals 14 residues. CDR3 loop: CASSPWDRGAEQYF. CDR3 sequence (DNA): TGTGCCAGCTCACCATGGGACAGGGGAGCCGAGCAGTACTTC.

A few counts support this clonotype. V gene TRBV5-6 combines with J gene TRBJ1-1; D might be TRBD1 (5 bases). Germline loops: CDR1 SGHDT, CDR2 YYEEEE. The CDR3 length is 12 residues. The V gene lost 0 bases and the J gene lost 7 bases, with 7 bases spanning the gap. The CDR3 nucleotides read TGTGCCAGCAGCTTGGGGAGGGGTGAAGCTTTCTTT. Its protein product is CASSLGRGEAFF.